This T cell receptor beta chain comes out of a study of blood T cell repertoires in COVID-19. This clone was observed a few times. In germline, CDR1 is MNHEY, CDR2 SMNVEV (reference sequence). The V end was cut by 8 bases, the J end by 0 bases, with 7 bases between. CDR3 length: 12 residues. Measured with immunoSEQ multiplex PCR; TCRdb has only the in-frame clones, and not every one. The sample yields some 110,000 clones, about nine tenths seen once. The origin of this receptor is a human donor with active COVID-19. The donor label of this sample is uncertain. The sample comprised peripheral blood. J is TRBJ1-1 and V is TRBV27; no firm D call. The CDR3 region is CASWQVNTEAFF. Written as DNA, the CDR3 is TGTGCCAGCTGGCAGGTGAACACTGAAGCTTTCTTT.